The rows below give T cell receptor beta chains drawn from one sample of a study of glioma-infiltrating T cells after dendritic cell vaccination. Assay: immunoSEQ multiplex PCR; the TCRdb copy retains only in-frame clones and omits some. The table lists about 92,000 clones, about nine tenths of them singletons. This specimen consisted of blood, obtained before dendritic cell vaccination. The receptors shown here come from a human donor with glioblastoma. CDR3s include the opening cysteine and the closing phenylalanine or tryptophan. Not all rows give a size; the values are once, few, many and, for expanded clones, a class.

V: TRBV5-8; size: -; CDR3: CASLGRERGYTF
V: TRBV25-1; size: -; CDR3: CASRQGALNEQFF
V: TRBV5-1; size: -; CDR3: CASSFSRGYTDTQYF
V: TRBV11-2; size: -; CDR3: CASSIAGTGGHGYTF
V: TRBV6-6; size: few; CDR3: CASTFSGQSHEQYF
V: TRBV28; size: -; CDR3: CASKKRGLPTEAFF
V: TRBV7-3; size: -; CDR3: CASSSAQTGGEHEQYF
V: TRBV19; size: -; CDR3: CASSLSKGYGYTF
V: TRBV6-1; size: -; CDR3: CASSEETGGVQPQHF
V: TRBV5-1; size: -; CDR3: CASSLSPGTGDEKLFF
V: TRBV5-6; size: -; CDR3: CASSSLRDSYEQYF
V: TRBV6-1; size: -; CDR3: CASSGSRTGEETQYF
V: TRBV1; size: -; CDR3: CTSSQKYPTESNQPQHF
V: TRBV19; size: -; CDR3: CASRNGGTPANIQYF
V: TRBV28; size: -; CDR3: CASSITGTGGYTQYF
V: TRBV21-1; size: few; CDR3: CASNPRDTFSYIHQPQHF
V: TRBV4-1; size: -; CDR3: CASSQPQGYTEAFF
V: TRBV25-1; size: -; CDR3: CASSDGLSSGYTGETQYF
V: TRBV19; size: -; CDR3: CASSSGGQGASYEQYF
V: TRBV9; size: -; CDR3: CASSPWGLDTQYF
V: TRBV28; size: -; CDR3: CASSFPTRNYEQYF
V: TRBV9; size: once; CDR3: CASSAPGLAGAYEQFF
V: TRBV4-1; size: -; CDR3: CASAPGGEAEAFF
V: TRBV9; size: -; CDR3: CASSVAPGTGKANVLTF
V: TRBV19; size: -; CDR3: CASRTMGTAGSPLHF
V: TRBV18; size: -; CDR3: CASSPDGRGRAEAFF
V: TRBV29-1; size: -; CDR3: CSVEGFAGGPSTDTQYF